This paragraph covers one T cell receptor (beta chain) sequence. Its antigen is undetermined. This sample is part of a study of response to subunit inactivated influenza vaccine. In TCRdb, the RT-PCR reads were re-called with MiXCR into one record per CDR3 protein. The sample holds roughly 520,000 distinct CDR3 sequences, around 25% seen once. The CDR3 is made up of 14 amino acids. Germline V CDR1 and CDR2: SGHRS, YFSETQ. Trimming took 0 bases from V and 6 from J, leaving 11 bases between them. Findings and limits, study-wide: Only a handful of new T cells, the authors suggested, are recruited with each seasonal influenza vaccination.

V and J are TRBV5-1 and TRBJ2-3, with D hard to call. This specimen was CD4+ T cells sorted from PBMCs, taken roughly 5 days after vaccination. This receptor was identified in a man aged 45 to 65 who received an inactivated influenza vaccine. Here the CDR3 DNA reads TGCGCCAGCAGCTTGGACCATACTGGGGATACGCAGTATTTT. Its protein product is CASSLDHTGDTQYF.